Listed below are T cell receptor beta chains from one sample, sequenced in a study of cytomegalovirus exposure and HLA in healthy donors. Profiling relied on immunoSEQ multiplex PCR, and the TCRdb table lists in-frame clones only, not all of them. The data show 130,000 or so clones, with around 90% seen just once and 0.45% to 0.55% held by the top ten. The sample taken for sequencing was PBMCs. The receptors were sampled from a woman aged 40 to 49 in good health and CMV-seronegative. Both conserved end residues are part of each CDR3. Only some rows state a clone size, as once, few, many or a class for expanded clones.

15	TRBV5-1	TRBJ2-1	.	CASSLLAGAGGEQFF
15	TRBV7-6	TRBJ2-7	once	CASSLGERPTYEQYF
14	TRBV4-1	TRBJ2-1	once	CASSRLDPYNEQFF
15	TRBV6-5	TRBJ2-1	.	CASSYDWRVDNEQFF
14	TRBV19	TRBJ2-3	.	CASSTGQSTDTQYF
13	TRBV7-8	TRBJ2-1	.	CASSLEAYNEQFF
14	TRBV11-3	TRBJ2-2	.	CASSLRRNTGELFF
13	TRBV19	TRBJ1-2	.	CASSSTGDYGYTF
16	TRBV7-6	TRBJ2-7	.	CASSLRTSGRSDEQYF
16	TRBV19	TRBJ1-5	.	CASSEVSNQPGQPQHF
16	TRBV28	TRBJ1-5	.	CASSIYQGPSNQPQHF
13	TRBV27	TRBJ2-2	.	CASGQGWTGELFF
14	TRBV27	TRBJ1-5	once	CASSMTGINQPQHF
13	TRBV5-1	TRBJ2-1	.	CASSSAGLNEQFF
11	TRBV5-6	TRBJ2-7	.	CASSYGYEQYF
17	TRBV28	TRBJ2-7	.	CASSLVAGGSSSYEQYF
14	TRBV19	TRBJ1-1	once	CASSNRLGDTEAFF
15	TRBV19	TRBJ2-2	.	CASRIRDLNTGELFF
13	TRBV7-9	TRBJ1-2	.	CASRSGQRYGYTF
16	TRBV5-1	TRBJ2-3	.	CASSMGTSGSTDTQYF
15	TRBV6-5	TRBJ2-2	.	CASSPYGGNTGELFF
14	TRBV7-9	TRBJ2-1	.	CASSPGQGFNEQFF
15	TRBV27	TRBJ2-7	.	CASSFHDRGGYEQYF
12	TRBV5-4	TRBJ1-2	.	CASAGQNYGYTF
16	TRBV5-8	TRBJ2-7	.	CASRPIRGRTSYEQYF
14	TRBV6-1	TRBJ2-7	once	CASKSPDTAAEQYF
14	TRBV28	TRBJ2-4	.	CASSLTGLENIQYF
13	TRBV29-1	TRBJ1-2	few	CSVATAPNYGYTF
14	TRBV30	TRBJ2-1	.	CAWSGTSGYNEQFF
15	TRBV4-1	TRBJ2-7	.	CASSQAGGPEYEQYF
12	TRBV7-9	TRBJ1-2	.	CASSLDGGSYTF
15	TRBV7-2	TRBJ2-7	.	CASSQPGLALYEQYF
13	TRBV7-9	TRBJ1-1	.	CASSLGQLSEAFF
14	TRBV27	TRBJ2-3	.	CASSYAAGTDTQYF
14	TRBV30	TRBJ2-5	.	CAWSQQGAQETQYF
15	TRBV5-1	TRBJ1-1	.	CASSKQGARGTEAFF
15	TRBV2	TRBJ2-5	.	CASSVHQGVQETQYF
15	TRBV19	TRBJ2-7	.	CASSPPTRGRAEQYF
14	TRBV11-3	TRBJ2-7	.	CASSLVGGPYEQYF
11	TRBV2	TRBJ2-1	.	CASRWTPPPFF
15	TRBV5-1	TRBJ1-3	.	CASSWSSASGNTIYF
15	TRBV21-1	TRBJ1-2	.	CASSSAPGGDYGYTF
12	TRBV6-1	TRBJ2-5	.	CASSSDQETQYF
13	TRBV7-9	TRBJ2-1	.	CASSFAGVGEQFF
11	TRBV2	TRBJ2-4	.	CASSATRTQYF
13	TRBV6-6	TRBJ1-1	.	CASSRRGNTEAFF
16	TRBV11-3	TRBJ2-7	.	CASSLQIGQGAYEQYF
14	TRBV5-1	TRBJ2-1	.	CASRTSGLWDEQFF
15	TRBV6-6	TRBJ2-7	.	CASSYPGQGAYEQYF
12	TRBV7-9	TRBJ2-5	.	CASNPSAETQYF